This TCR beta chain was found in a study of CD4+ T cells in melanoma. This CDR3 has 18 residues. The germline V and J ends were trimmed by 0 bases and 1 base, with 19 bases remaining between them. Germline-derived CDR1 and CDR2 are SGHKS and YYEKEE (reference sequence). The repertoire was sequenced with immunoSEQ multiplex PCR; TCRdb's copy has only in-frame clones and lacks some. The table includes 20,000 to 25,000 clones, about four fifths detected once. Source material: cells from a culture (not recorded whether cultured in vitro). The source is a human donor with melanoma. The chain joins TRBV5-5 to TRBJ1-1; D possibly corresponds to TRBD1 (5 bases). The CDR3 here is CASSLGPLVGQTNTEAFF. As DNA, the CDR3 is TGTGCCAGCAGCTTGGGACCTCTAGTGGGGCAGACGAACACTGAAGCTTTCTTT.